The T cell receptor (beta chain) under discussion was sequenced for a study of tumor-infiltrating lymphocytes in primary liver carcinoma. General study points: Present in all five tumor regions were only about 7.5-25% of the top clones.

Each 20-30 mg portion of unsorted bulk tissue served as the source for co-extraction of RNA and DNA. Five separate regions of each tumor underwent sampling. With V trimmed by 5 bases and J by 7 bases, 19 bases remained unmatched. Per the germline V gene, CDR1 is MNHEY and CDR2 is SVGAGI. This CDR3 contains 18 residues. The template, 500 ng total RNA, yielded TCR beta cDNA made with a constant-region primer. Sequencing libraries for TCR beta derived from three nested multiplex PCR rounds that used slightly modified ARM-PCR. A C-beta reverse primer was combined with TRBV1-TRBV30 forward primers in the first two PCR rounds, and each round had approximately 9 cycles. TCRdb redid the calling of the multiplex PCR reads with MiXCR, one entry per CDR3 protein. The table has tens of thousands of distinct CDR3 sequences, about 68% seen once. Comment on this clonotype: Its antigen is currently unknown.

The gene calls are TRBV6-5 and TRBJ2-2; 7 nucleotides align to TRBD2. The origin of this receptor is a middle-aged man with primary liver carcinoma and hepatitis B virus infection. The specimen was liver tumor tissue from sampling region 2. Sample subset: tumor region T2, inferior pole. This CDR3 is CASSLLGLAEGPIGELFF. The CDR3 DNA is TGTGCCAGCAGTCTTCTCGGGCTAGCGGAAGGGCCGATCGGGGAGCTGTTTTTT.